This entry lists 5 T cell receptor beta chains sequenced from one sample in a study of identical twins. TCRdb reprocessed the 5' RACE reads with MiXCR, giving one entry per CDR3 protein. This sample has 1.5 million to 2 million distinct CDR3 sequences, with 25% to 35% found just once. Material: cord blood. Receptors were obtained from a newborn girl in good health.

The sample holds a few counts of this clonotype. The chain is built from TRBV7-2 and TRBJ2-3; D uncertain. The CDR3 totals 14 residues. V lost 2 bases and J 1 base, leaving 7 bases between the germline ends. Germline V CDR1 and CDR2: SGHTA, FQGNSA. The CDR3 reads CASSLYVGTDTQYF. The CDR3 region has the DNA TGTGCCAGCAGCTTATATGTGGGCACAGATACGCAGTATTTT.

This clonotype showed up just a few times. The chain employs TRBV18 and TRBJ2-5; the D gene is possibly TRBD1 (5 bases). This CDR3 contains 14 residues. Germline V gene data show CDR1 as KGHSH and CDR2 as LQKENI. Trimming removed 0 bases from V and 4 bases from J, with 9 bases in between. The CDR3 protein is CASSPPMQGETQYF. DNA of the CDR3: TGTGCCAGCTCACCACCAATGCAGGGAGAGACCCAGTACTTC.

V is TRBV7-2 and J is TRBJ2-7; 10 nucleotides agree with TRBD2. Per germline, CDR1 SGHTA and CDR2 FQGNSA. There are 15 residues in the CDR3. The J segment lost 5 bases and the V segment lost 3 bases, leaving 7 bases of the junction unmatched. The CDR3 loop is CASSFYPSGSHEQYF. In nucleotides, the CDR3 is TGTGCCAGCAGCTTTTACCCTAGCGGGAGTCACGAGCAGTACTTC. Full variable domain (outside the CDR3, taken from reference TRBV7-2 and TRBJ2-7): GAGVSQSPSNKVTEKGKDVELRCDPISGHTALYWYRQSLGQGLEFLIYFQGNSAPDKSGLPSDRFSAERTGGSVSTLTIQRTQQEDSAVYLCASSFYPSGSHEQYFGPGTRLTVT.

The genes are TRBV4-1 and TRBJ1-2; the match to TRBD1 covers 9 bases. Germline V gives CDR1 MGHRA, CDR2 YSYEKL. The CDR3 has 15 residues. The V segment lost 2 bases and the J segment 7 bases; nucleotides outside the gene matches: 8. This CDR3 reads CASSQWDRVFGGYTF. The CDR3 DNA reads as TGCGCCAGCAGCCAATGGGACAGGGTCTTCGGTGGCTACACCTTC.

The CDR3 here is CSALDRGSYEQYF. The CDR3 DNA is TGCAGTGCGTTGGACAGGGGCTCCTACGAGCAGTACTTC. The chain uses TRBV20-1 and TRBJ2-7, with 9 bases fitting TRBD1. V was pared by 6 bases and J by 0 bases, with 3 bases of the junction left unmatched. Looked up from germline, CDR1 is DFQATT and CDR2 is SNEGSKA (reference sequence). This CDR3 comprises 13 residues.